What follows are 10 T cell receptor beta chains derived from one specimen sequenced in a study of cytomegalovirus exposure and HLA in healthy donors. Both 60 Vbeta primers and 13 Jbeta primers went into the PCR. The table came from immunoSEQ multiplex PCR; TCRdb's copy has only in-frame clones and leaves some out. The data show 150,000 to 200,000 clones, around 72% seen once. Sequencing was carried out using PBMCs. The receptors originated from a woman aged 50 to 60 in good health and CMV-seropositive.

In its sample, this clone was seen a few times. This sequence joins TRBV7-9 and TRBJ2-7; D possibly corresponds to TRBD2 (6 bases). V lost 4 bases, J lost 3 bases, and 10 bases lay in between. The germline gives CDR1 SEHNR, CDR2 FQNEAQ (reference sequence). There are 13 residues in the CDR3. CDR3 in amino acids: CASSSAGIYEQYF. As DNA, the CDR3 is TGTGCCAGCAGCTCTGCGGGGATCTACGAGCAGTACTTC.

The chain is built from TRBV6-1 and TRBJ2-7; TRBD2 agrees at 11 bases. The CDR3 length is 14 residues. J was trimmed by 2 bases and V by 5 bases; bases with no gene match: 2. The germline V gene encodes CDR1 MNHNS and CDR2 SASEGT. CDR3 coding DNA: TGTGCCAGCAGTCCGGGACTAGCGGCCTACGAGCAGTACTTC. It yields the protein CASSPGLAAYEQYF.

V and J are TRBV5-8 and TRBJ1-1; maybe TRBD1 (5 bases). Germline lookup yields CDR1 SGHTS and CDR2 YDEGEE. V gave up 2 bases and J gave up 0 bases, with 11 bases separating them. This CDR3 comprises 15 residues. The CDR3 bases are TGTGCCAGCAGCTTCACGACAGTCATGAACACTGAAGCTTTCTTT. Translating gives CASSFTTVMNTEAFF. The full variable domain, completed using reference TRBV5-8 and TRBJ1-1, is EAGVTQSPTHLIKTRGQQATLRCSPISGHTSVYWYQQALGLGLQFLLWYDEGEERNRGNFPPRFSGRQFPNYSSELNVNALELEDSALYLCASSFTTVMNTEAFFGQGTRLTVV.

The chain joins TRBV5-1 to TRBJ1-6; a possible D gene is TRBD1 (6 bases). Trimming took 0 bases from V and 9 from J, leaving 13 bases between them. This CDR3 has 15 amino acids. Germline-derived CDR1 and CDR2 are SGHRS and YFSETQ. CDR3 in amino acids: CASSLEPRGGSPLHF. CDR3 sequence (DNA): TGCGCCAGCAGCTTGGAGCCCAGGGGCGGTTCACCCCTCCACTTT.

DNA for the CDR3: TGCGCCAGCAGCTTGGGGGCAGGGAGGGCGTACGAGCAGTACTTC. Its translation is CASSLGAGRAYEQYF. The chain recombines TRBV5-1 with TRBJ2-7; 7 nucleotides agree with TRBD2. The CDR3 length is 15 residues. The V segment lost 0 bases and the J segment 4 bases; nucleotides outside the gene matches: 7. Germline V gene lookup returns CDR1 SGHRS and CDR2 YFSETQ.

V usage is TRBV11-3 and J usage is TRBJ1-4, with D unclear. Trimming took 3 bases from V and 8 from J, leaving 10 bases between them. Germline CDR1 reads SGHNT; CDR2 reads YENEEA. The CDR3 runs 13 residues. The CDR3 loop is CASSLWTSEKLFF. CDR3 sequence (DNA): TGTGCCAGCAGCTTGTGGACTTCGGAAAAACTGTTTTTT.

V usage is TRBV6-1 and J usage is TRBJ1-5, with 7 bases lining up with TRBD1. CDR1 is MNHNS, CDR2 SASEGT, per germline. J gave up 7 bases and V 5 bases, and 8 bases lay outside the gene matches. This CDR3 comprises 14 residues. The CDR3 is CASSMTGTGQPQHF. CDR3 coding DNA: TGTGCCAGCAGTATGACAGGGACGGGGCAGCCCCAGCATTTT.

CDR3 sequence reads: CAISESDILGTGELFF. For the CDR3, the DNA is TGTGCCATCAGTGAGTCGGACATTCTGGGCACCGGGGAGCTGTTTTTT. The V and J genes are TRBV10-3 and TRBJ2-2; a weak D match, TRBD1 (5 bases). V lost 0 bases and J lost 4, with 12 bases in between. In germline, CDR1 is ENHRY, CDR2 SYGVKD. This CDR3 spans 16 amino acids.

DNA for the CDR3: TGCGCCAGCAGCTTGGCCGAAGTAACTAGCTATGGCTACACCTTC. As protein: CASSLAEVTSYGYTF. The rearrangement uses TRBV5-1 and TRBJ1-2; D is uncertain. This CDR3 is built from 15 residues. V was shortened by 0 bases and J by 4 bases, with 13 bases between the two germline ends. The germline gives CDR1 SGHRS, CDR2 YFSETQ.

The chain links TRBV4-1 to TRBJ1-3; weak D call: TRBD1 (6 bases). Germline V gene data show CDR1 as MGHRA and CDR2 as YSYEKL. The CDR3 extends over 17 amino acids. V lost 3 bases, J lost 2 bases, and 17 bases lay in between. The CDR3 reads CASSQENRETAGNTIYF. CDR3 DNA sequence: TGCGCCAGCAGCCAGGAGAACAGGGAAACCGCTGGAAACACCATATATTTT.